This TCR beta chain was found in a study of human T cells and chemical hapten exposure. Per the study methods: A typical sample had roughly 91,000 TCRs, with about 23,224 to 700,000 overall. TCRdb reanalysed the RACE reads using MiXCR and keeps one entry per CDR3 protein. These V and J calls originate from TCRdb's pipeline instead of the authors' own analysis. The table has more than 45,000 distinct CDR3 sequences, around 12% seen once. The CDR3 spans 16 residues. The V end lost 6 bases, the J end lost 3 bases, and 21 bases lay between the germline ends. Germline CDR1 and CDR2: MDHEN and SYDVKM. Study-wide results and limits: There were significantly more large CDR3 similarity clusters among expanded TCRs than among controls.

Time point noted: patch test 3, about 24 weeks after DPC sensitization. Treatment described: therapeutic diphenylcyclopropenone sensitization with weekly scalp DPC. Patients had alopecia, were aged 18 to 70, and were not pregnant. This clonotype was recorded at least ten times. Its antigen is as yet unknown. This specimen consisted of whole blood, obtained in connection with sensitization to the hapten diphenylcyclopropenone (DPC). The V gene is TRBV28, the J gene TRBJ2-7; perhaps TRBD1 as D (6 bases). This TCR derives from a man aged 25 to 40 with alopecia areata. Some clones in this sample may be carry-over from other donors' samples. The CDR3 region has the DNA TGTGCCAGCAGCCGTGATGGGGGCTCGGTAGGCTACGAGCAGTACTTC. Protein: CASSRDGGSVGYEQYF.